This TCR beta chain was profiled in a study of blood T cell repertoires in COVID-19. V gave up 6 bases and J gave up 1 base; unmatched junction bases: 4. Germline CDR1 PRHDT, CDR2 FYEKMQ (reference sequence). The CDR3 runs to 14 residues. Assay: immunoSEQ multiplex PCR; the TCRdb copy retains only in-frame clones and omits some. This table has 150,000 or so clones, around 87% appearing once. Seattle's cohort entered during active infection and was followed longitudinally. Material: peripheral blood. This sequence originates from a man younger than 30 with COVID-19, enrolled during active disease. V gene TRBV13 combines with J gene TRBJ2-7; the match to TRBD2 covers 9 bases. CDR3 protein: CASSWTSESYEQYF. The CDR3 DNA is TGTGCCAGCAGTTGGACTAGCGAGTCCTACGAGCAGTACTTC.